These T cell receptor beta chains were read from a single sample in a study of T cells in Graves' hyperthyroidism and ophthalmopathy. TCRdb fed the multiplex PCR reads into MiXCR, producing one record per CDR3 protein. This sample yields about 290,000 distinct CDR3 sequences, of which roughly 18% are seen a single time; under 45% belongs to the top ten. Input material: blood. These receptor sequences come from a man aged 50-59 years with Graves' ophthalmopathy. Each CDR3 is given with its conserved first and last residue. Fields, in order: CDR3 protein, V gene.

cdr3_aa: CASSIRDNTGELFF
v_call: TRBV9

cdr3_aa: CSARRFLAGGPSGELFF
v_call: TRBV20-1

cdr3_aa: CSVLRGLEETQYF
v_call: TRBV29-1

cdr3_aa: CASSLSGVLSTDTQYF
v_call: TRBV27

cdr3_aa: CASSLRTSGRSYEQYF
v_call: TRBV11-2

cdr3_aa: CSARLAGEMETQYF
v_call: TRBV20-1

cdr3_aa: CASSDDRQYQETQYF
v_call: TRBV10-2

cdr3_aa: CASSDRLIETQYF
v_call: TRBV6-1

cdr3_aa: CASSRRDRGGKLFF
v_call: TRBV5-6

cdr3_aa: CASSSGGAGNTIYF
v_call: TRBV5-1

cdr3_aa: CASSPISGRAGDTQYF
v_call: TRBV28

cdr3_aa: CASSLGSVQNTGELFF
v_call: TRBV7-8

cdr3_aa: CSASLQGYNYGYTF
v_call: TRBV20-1

cdr3_aa: CASTSDSSSYNEQFF
v_call: TRBV28

cdr3_aa: CASSEWDRVQETQYF
v_call: TRBV2

cdr3_aa: CASSLSEREYNEQFF
v_call: TRBV5-1

cdr3_aa: CASSYSGLAGTNEQYF
v_call: TRBV6-5

cdr3_aa: CASSLNSNRGSYNEQFF
v_call: TRBV7-9

cdr3_aa: CASRSGTPYEQYF
v_call: TRBV6-1

cdr3_aa: CASEEGGTSGTEQFF
v_call: TRBV2

cdr3_aa: CASSPTAGEPYNEQFF
v_call: TRBV5-1

cdr3_aa: CATSDLWGTNTGELFF
v_call: TRBV24-1

cdr3_aa: CSASGPKETQYF
v_call: TRBV20-1

cdr3_aa: CATSRQGRETQYF
v_call: TRBV24-1

cdr3_aa: CASSSSHTSTSTNEQFF
v_call: TRBV12-3/TRBV12-4

cdr3_aa: CSARDPGEAYEQYF
v_call: TRBV20-1

cdr3_aa: CASSYTGGRNTEAFF
v_call: TRBV28

cdr3_aa: CASSDRLAGEVLSTDTQYF
v_call: TRBV6-1

cdr3_aa: CSVVGRGRDYGYTF
v_call: TRBV29-1

cdr3_aa: CSATPGQGYEQYF
v_call: TRBV20-1

cdr3_aa: CAISDDRGGEQYF
v_call: TRBV10-3

cdr3_aa: CASSKPGLAGDGDTQYF
v_call: TRBV11-1

cdr3_aa: CASSSSGQPTGELFF
v_call: TRBV5-1

cdr3_aa: CSALSGGSSYEQYF
v_call: TRBV20-1

cdr3_aa: CASSEARIADEKLFF
v_call: TRBV2

cdr3_aa: CASSQGVRKETQYF
v_call: TRBV3-1

cdr3_aa: CASSGLGAQNTEAFF
v_call: TRBV6-1

cdr3_aa: CASSLATGDSGYTF
v_call: TRBV28

cdr3_aa: CSARESGSRTGGADTQYF
v_call: TRBV20-1

cdr3_aa: CASNQMASSYNSPLHF
v_call: TRBV5-1

cdr3_aa: CASSGTGSLNQPQHF
v_call: TRBV12-3/TRBV12-4

cdr3_aa: CASTEPPGGSTGELFF
v_call: TRBV2

cdr3_aa: CAYLIPLPGRETQYF
v_call: TRBV2

cdr3_aa: CASSKRAREDKNIQYF
v_call: TRBV27

cdr3_aa: CASMISISHTGELFF
v_call: TRBV2

cdr3_aa: CASSFWTSGTDTQYF
v_call: TRBV12-3/TRBV12-4

cdr3_aa: CASSEAAGDTEAFF
v_call: TRBV2

cdr3_aa: CAISTSGSSYNEQFF
v_call: TRBV10-3

cdr3_aa: CASSLEGVLNTEAFF
v_call: TRBV5-1

cdr3_aa: CATSVEGRGYTF
v_call: TRBV24-1

cdr3_aa: CASSFQISYEQYF
v_call: TRBV4-1

cdr3_aa: CASSDQPNTGELFF
v_call: TRBV6-1

cdr3_aa: CASGVNEKLFF
v_call: TRBV28

cdr3_aa: CASAIDRGNQPQHF
v_call: TRBV27